The entry that follows covers one T cell receptor beta chain sequence. The target antigen is unknown. These data originate in a study of shared clonotypes between healthy human individuals. Study-wide results and caveats: Rarefaction showed sorted-subset sequencing was incomplete despite large depth.

The investigators split CD4+ cells into a CD45RA+ naive subset and a CD45RA-negative memory subset. This CDR3 has 17 residues. Germline-derived CDR1 and CDR2 are SGHTA and FQGNSA. V trimming: 4 bases; J trimming: 0 bases; junction bases outside the gene matches: 10. Sequencing was performed with immunoSEQ multiplex PCR; in TCRdb, only in-frame clones are kept and a portion is missing. The top ten clones hold approximately 1.5% of a sample with approximately 940,000 clones, 76% of them seen once. The sample consisted of memory CD4+ T cells sorted from blood. Subset specified: CD45RA-negative fraction. This receptor was taken from a man between 18 and 29 years old in good health. The chain is built from TRBV7-2 and TRBJ2-7, with 9 bases that match TRBD2. The CDR3 DNA reads TGTGCCAGCAGCTCCAGCCGGCTAGCGGGGTACTCCTACGAGCAGTACTTC. Residues: CASSSSRLAGYSYEQYF. The complete variable domain, with remaining parts taken from reference TRBV7-2 and TRBJ2-7, reads GAGVSQSPSNKVTEKGKDVELRCDPISGHTALYWYRQSLGQGLEFLIYFQGNSAPDKSGLPSDRFSAERTGGSVSTLTIQRTQQEDSAVYLCASSSSRLAGYSYEQYFGPGTRLTVT.